Given below is one T cell receptor (beta chain) in context. The antigen this receptor binds is unknown. There are no base qualities to consult, and no much larger clone falls within one base. The healthy controls were some 36 blood donors, and the buffy coats of these donors were supplied by the Finnish Red Cross blood service. All TCR-sequenced material derived from peripheral blood: patient blood samples and healthy donor buffy coats. Peripheral blood mononuclear cells were isolated by Ficoll-Hypaque gradient centrifugation. Magnetic purification was used to isolate CD4+ cells from the buffy coats of the healthy controls. The Gentra Puregene Cell and Tissue kit was used to extract genomic DNA, and a Qubit 2.0 fluorometer was used to measure the amount of genomic DNA. The entry originates in a study of STAT5B mutations in CD4+ large granular lymphocyte leukemia (dated by TCRdb to the early 2020s). Broadly, across the study: Among healthy controls, the CDR3 'QG' motif was associated with a particular HLA allele. The study compared the TCRbeta repertoires of patients with CD4+ T-cell large granular lymphocyte leukemia against those of healthy blood donors. Flow cytometry on FACSCanto II or FACSVerse showed that the purified fractions were more than 95% pure among lymphocytes. What the research found in general, with its limitations: The main leukemic clonotypes were found to be private to each patient, although 25% of the main leukemic clonotypes were detected at low frequency in the non-leukemic repertoires of other patients. The data were not HLA-matched, and the higher clonality in CD4+ T-LGLL than in CD8+ T-LGLL could be due to the relatively small sample size. Enrichment of TRBV06-family usage was observed among the top patient clones (8/27) relative to healthy controls (2/35). CD4-sorted patient repertoires appeared more clonal than healthy CD4+ repertoires, and this difference persisted after removing the putative leukemic clones.

TCRbeta rearrangements were sequenced from genomic DNA using the immunoSEQ assay at survey resolution. On the authors' methods: In the TCR sequencing data, the smallest productive clonotype frequency that could be detected was 2.59 x 10-5. Only productive TCRbeta rearrangements, defined as complete and in-frame sequences, were included in the analyses. Simpson clonality, calculated in the immunoSEQ Analyzer version 3.0, was used as the measure of sample clonality. Clones were categorized by frequency as very rare, small, medium, large (1-20%) or hyperexpanded (>20%). OLGA 1.2.3 estimated generation probabilities, VDJtools produced V-gene circos plots, VDJdb was queried for specificities, and GLIPH identified CDR3 motifs. Not all clones reach the TCRdb copy of this immuneACCESS table, which keeps in-frame sequences only. Checked studies attribute under half of the gap to unresolved V genes and leave the rest unexplained. V and J calls and clone size come straight from that table; D and trimming were deduced from the DNA. Here the sample has approximately 30,000 clones; around 80% occur a single time. About 1.9% of the sample is taken by the ten largest.

V trim: 4 bases; J trim: 6 bases; unmatched bases: 11. From the cysteine up to the phenylalanine, the CDR3 has a length of 15 residues. Left in the record is the CDR3 DNA by itself, 45 bases read in frame from the first base. CDR1 and CDR2, looked up from the germline V gene, are MDHEN and SYDVKM. The TCR comes from a human donor in good health. The sequenced material came from CD4+ T cells from blood buffy coats. The sequence links TRBV28 to TRBJ2-7, and TRBD1 matches 8 of the central bases. The sequence in DNA is TGTGCCAGCAGTTCGCCCCTCGGACAGGGAGCCGAGCAGTACTTC. It specifies CASSSPLGQGAEQYF.